The clone carrying this TCR beta chain occurred once. CDR3 length: 14 residues. The V end was cut by 3 bases, the J end by 5 bases, with 11 bases between. From germline, CDR1 is LNHDA and CDR2 SQIVND (reference sequence). How the authors handled the data: Amplification of reference gene primers provided the estimated nucleated cell counts. Only in-frame clones appear in the TCRdb table, and some are missing; sequencing was by immunoSEQ multiplex PCR. V and J calls and clone size are given by that table; D and trimming were obtained from the DNA. The table records 85,000 to 110,000 clones, 70% to 90% of them present only once. The data were taken from a study of blood T cell repertoires in COVID-19. Turning to the study itself: PBMCs, B-cell-depleted T cells, or T cells provided the cDNA or gDNA that made up the material.

The sequenced material came from peripheral blood. The TCR sequence derives from a woman between 55 and 75 years old with acute or convalescent COVID-19. This chain connects TRBV19 to TRBJ1-3; D is perhaps TRBD1 (5 bases). DNA for the CDR3: TGTGCCAGTAGTATGAAGGGACTACGAAACACCATATATTTT. Protein sequence: CASSMKGLRNTIYF.